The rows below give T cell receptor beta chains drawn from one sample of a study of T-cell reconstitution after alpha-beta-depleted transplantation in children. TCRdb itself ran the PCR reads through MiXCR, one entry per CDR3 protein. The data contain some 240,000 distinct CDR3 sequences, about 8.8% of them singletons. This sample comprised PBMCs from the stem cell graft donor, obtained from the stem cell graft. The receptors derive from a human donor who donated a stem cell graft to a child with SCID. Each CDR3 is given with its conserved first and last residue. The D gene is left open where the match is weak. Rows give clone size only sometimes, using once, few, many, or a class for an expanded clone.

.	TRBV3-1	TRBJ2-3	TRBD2	CTSCSWTSGGRSTDTQYF	TGTACCAGCTGTTCGTGGACTAGCGGGGGCCGAAGCACAGATACGCAGTATTTT
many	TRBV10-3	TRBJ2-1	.	CAISESGVAGEQFF	TGTGCCATCAGTGAGTCGGGAGTAGCTGGTGAGCAGTTCTTC
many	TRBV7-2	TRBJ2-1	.	CASSLGQNGEQFF	TGTGCCAGCAGCTTAGGACAGAACGGGGAGCAGTTCTTC
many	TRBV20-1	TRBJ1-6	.	CSAPRDGLYNSPLHF	TGCAGTGCTCCCCGGGACGGGTTATATAATTCACCCCTCCACTTT
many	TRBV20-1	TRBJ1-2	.	CSARTVRAQDGYTF	TGCAGTGCTAGGACTGTCAGGGCGCAGGATGGCTACACCTTC
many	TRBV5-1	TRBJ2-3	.	CASSLGTWEDTQYF	TGCGCCAGCAGCTTGGGCACCTGGGAAGATACGCAGTATTTT
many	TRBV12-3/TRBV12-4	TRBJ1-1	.	CASSFRRLGTEAFF	TGTGCCAGCAGTTTTAGGAGACTCGGAACTGAAGCTTTCTTT
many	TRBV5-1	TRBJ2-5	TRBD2	CASSPLGLAGTQETQYF	TGCGCCAGCAGCCCCTTGGGACTAGCGGGAACCCAAGAGACCCAGTACTTC
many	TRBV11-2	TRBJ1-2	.	CASSLGIGGYGYTF	TGTGCCAGCAGCTTAGGGATAGGGGGCTATGGCTACACCTTC
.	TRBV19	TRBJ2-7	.	CASSIGASSSYEQYF	TGTGCCAGTAGTATAGGGGCTAGCAGCTCCTACGAGCAGTACTTC
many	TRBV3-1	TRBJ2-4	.	CASSLDPLAKNIQYF	TGTGCCAGCAGCCTCGATCCTTTAGCCAAAAACATTCAGTACTTC
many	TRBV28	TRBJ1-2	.	CASTLTPGRNNYGYTF	TGTGCCAGCACCCTAACCCCGGGACGGAATAACTATGGCTACACCTTC
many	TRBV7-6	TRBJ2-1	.	CASSLVGEVVNEQFF	TGTGCCAGCAGCTTAGTCGGGGAGGTGGTCAATGAGCAGTTCTTC
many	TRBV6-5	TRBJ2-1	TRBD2	CASSSTSLGSHEQFF	TGTGCCAGCAGTTCGACTAGCTTGGGAAGCCATGAGCAGTTCTTC
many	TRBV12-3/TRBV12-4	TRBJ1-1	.	CASTPWGGTEAFF	TGTGCCAGCACCCCATGGGGGGGCACTGAAGCTTTCTTT
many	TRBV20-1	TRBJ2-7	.	CSAPDRSEAYEQYF	TGCAGTGCCCCTGACAGGTCCGAAGCCTACGAGCAGTACTTC
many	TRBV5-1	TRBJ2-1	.	CASAQTGEYNEQFF	TGCGCCAGCGCCCAGACGGGGGAGTACAATGAGCAGTTCTTC
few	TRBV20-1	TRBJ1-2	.	CSADPGAARDLYGYTF	TGCAGTGCTGACCCCGGGGCAGCGCGGGACTTATATGGCTACACCTTC
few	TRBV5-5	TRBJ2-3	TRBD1	CASKPQATGMVTDTQYF	TGTGCCAGCAAGCCCCAAGCGACAGGGATGGTCACAGATACGCAGTATTTT
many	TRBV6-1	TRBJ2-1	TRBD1	CASRISGGENEQFF	TGTGCCAGCAGAATATCAGGGGGAGAGAATGAGCAGTTCTTC